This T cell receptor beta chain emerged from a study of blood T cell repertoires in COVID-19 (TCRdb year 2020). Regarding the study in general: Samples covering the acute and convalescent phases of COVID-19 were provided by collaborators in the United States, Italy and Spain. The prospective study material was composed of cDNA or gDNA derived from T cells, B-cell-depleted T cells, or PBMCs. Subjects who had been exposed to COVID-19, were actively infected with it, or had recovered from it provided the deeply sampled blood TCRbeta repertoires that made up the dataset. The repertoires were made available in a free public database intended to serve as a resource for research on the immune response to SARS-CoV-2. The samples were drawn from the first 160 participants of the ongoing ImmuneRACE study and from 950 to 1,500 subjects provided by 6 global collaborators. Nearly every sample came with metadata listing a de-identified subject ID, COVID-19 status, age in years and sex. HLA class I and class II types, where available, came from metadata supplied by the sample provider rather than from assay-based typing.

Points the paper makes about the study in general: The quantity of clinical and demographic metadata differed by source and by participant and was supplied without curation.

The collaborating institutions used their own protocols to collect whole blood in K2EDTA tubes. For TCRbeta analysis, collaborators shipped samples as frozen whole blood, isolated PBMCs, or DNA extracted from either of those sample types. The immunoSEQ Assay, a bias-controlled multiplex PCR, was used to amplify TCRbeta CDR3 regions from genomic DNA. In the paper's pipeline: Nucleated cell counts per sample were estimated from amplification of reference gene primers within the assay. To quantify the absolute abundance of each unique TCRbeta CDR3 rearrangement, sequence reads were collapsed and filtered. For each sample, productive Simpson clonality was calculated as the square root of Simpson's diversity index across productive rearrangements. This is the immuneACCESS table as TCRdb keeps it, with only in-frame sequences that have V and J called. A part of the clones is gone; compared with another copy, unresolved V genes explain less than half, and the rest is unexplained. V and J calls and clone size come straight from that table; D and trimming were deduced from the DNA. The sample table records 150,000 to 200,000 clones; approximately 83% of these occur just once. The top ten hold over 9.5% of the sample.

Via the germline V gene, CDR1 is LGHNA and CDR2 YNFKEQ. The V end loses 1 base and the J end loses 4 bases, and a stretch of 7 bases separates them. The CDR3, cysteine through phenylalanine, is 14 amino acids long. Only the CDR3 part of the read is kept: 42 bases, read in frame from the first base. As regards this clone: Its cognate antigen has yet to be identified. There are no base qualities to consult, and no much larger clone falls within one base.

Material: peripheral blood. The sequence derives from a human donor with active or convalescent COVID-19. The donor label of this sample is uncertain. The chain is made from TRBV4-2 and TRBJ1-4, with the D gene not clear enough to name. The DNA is TGTGCCAGCAGCCAAGGAGGCGATAATGAAAAACTGTTTTTT. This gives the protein CASSQGGDNEKLFF.